This T cell receptor (beta chain) emerged from a study of T cells in localized non-small cell lung cancer. V was pared by 8 bases and J by 8 bases, with 17 bases of the junction left unmatched. The CDR3 contains 16 residues. The repertoire was sequenced with immunoSEQ multiplex PCR; TCRdb's copy has only in-frame clones and lacks some. The sample consists of tens of thousands of clones, over 75% of them appearing once. Study results and limitations: Uninvolved adjacent lung had higher T cell clonality than tumor and all other tissues. Adjacent lung exhibited a median of about 57 among the 100 most abundant tumor clones.

About this clone: As yet, its antigen is unknown.

This clonotype originated in a female donor older than 55 with stage II squamous cell lung carcinoma. The material sequenced was peripheral blood, taken before any cancer treatment. V usage is TRBV23-1 and J usage is TRBJ1-2, with 10 bases lining up with TRBD1. TRBV23-1 is an ORF, and what it does is uncertain. Here the CDR3 DNA reads TGCGCCAGCGATTCTCGGGACAGGGGTTCATTTTACGGCTACACCTTC. This sequence encodes CASDSRDRGSFYGYTF.